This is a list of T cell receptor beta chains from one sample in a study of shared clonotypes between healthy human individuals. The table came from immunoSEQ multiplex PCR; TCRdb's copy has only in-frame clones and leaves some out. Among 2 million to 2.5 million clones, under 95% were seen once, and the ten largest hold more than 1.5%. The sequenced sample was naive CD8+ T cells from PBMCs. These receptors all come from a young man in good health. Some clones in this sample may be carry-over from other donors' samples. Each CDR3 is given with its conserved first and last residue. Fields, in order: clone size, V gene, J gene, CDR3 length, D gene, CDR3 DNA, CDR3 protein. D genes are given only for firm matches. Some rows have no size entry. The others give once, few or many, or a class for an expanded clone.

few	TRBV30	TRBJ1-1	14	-	TGTGCCTGGAGTGTATTCCTGACGAACACTGAAGCTTTCTTT	CAWSVFLTNTEAFF
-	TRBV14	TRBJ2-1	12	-	TGTGCCAGCAGCCACCAAGGCAATGAGCAGTTCTTC	CASSHQGNEQFF
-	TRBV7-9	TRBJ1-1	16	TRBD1	TGTGCCAGCAGCCCCCGGCAGGGGGCTGTGGACACTGAAGCTTTCTTT	CASSPRQGAVDTEAFF
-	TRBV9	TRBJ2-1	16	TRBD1	TGTGCCAGCAGCTCACCAGGGGGAAACTCCTACAATGAGCAGTTCTTC	CASSSPGGNSYNEQFF
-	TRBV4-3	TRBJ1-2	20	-	TGCGCCAGCAGCCAATTAAGGGACGGGGCGCGAGGGACGAATAACTATGGCTACACCTTC	CASSQLRDGARGTNNYGYTF
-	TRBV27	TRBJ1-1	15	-	TGTGCCACCTTAGTTAGTGGGGAAGGGAACACTGAAGCTTTCTTT	CATLVSGEGNTEAFF
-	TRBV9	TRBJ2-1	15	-	TGTGCCAGCAGCGTAGCACTGCGCTCCTACAATGAGCAGTTCTTC	CASSVALRSYNEQFF
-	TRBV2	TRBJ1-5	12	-	TGTGCCAGCACCCCAGGGAGGCAGCCCCAGCATTTT	CASTPGRQPQHF
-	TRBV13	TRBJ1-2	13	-	TGTGCCAGCAGCTTAGCCAATAACTATGGCTACACCTTC	CASSLANNYGYTF
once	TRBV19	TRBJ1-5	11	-	TGTGCCAGTAGTGAGACGGAGCCCCAGCATTTT	CASSETEPQHF
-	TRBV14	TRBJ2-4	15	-	TGTGCCAGCAGCCTCTTACCGGCAGCCCCCTATGTTCAGTACTTC	CASSLLPAAPYVQYF
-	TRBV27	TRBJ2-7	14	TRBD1	TGTGCCAGCAGTAACGACAGGGTGAGGTACGAGCAGTACTTC	CASSNDRVRYEQYF
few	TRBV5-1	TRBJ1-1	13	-	TGCGCCAGCAGCACTGACGGAAACCCTGAAGCTTTCTTT	CASSTDGNPEAFF
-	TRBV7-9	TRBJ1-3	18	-	TGTGCCAGCAGCATCGAGACCCCCGGCCTCGGGCCTGGAAACACCATATATTTT	CASSIETPGLGPGNTIYF
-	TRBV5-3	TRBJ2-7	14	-	TGTGCCAGAAGCTTGTTTCCGTGGACCTACGAGCAGTACTTC	CARSLFPWTYEQYF
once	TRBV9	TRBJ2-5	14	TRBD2	TGTGCCAGCAGCGGGCGGGAGATCATCGAGACCCAGTACTTC	CASSGREIIETQYF
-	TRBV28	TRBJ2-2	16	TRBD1	TGTGCCAGCAGTCCCCGAGGACAGGAAGAGGCCGGGGAGCTGTTTTTT	CASSPRGQEEAGELFF
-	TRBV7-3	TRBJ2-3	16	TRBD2	TGTGCCAGCAGCTCCTCGGGACTAGTTAAATCAGATACGCAGTATTTT	CASSSSGLVKSDTQYF
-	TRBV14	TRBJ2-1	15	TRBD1	TGTGCCAGCAGCCTACCCAGGACAGGATCTCACGAGCAGTTCTTC	CASSLPRTGSHEQFF
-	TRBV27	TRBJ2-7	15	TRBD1	TGTGCCAGCAGTCCCCGGGGCAGGGGGCTATACGAGCAGTACTTC	CASSPRGRGLYEQYF
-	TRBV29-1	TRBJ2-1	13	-	TGCAGCGTTTCCGTCGGGATAGACAATGAGCAGTTCTTC	CSVSVGIDNEQFF
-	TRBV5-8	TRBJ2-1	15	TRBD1	TGTGCCAGCAGCTTCATGCCAGGGGGCTTGCAAGAGCAGTTCTTC	CASSFMPGGLQEQFF
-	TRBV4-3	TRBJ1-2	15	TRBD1	TGCGCCAGCAGCCCGGGACAGGGAAATAACTATGGCTACACCTTC	CASSPGQGNNYGYTF
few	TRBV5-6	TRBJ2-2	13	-	TGTGCCAGCAGCCCCCACAATATAAGGGAGCTGTTTTTT	CASSPHNIRELFF
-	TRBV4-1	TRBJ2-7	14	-	TGCGCCAGCAGCCAAGAGTACAGGGTGTACGAGCAGTACTTC	CASSQEYRVYEQYF
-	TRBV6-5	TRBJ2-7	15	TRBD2	TGTGCCAGCAACAAACGGGGGGGGAGCTCCTACGAGCAGTACTTC	CASNKRGGSSYEQYF
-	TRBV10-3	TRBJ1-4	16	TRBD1	TGTGCCATCAGTGATCTCAGGACAGGCCTAGGTGAAAAACTGTTTTTT	CAISDLRTGLGEKLFF
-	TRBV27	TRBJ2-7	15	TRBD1	TGTGCCAGCACCCTCCACCGGGACAGGGTCTACGAGCAGTACTTC	CASTLHRDRVYEQYF
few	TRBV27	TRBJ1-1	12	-	TGTGCCAGTGGAGGGGGGAACACTGAAGCTTTCTTT	CASGGGNTEAFF
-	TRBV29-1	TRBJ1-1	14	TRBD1	TGCAGCGTTGTCCACAGGGGTTTGAACACTGAAGCTTTCTTT	CSVVHRGLNTEAFF
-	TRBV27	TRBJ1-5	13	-	TGTGCCAGCAGTTTGTCCAGCAATCAGCCCCAGCATTTT	CASSLSSNQPQHF
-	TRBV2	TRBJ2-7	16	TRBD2	TGTGCCAGCAGTGAAGCTATAGCGGGAGGGCCGGACGAGCAGTACTTC	CASSEAIAGGPDEQYF
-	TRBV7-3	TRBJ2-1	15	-	TGTGCCAGCAGCTTAACAAGAAAGGACGTCAATGAGCAGTTCTTC	CASSLTRKDVNEQFF